The sample holds a few counts of the clone carrying this T cell receptor beta chain. A junction end diverges from the germline sequence, so it may reflect a read error. The TCR beta profiling, which covered VDJ combination and CDR3 sequence, was carried out using genomic DNA as the template. A single record per CDR3 protein comes from TCRdb applying MiXCR to the reads. The top ten clones hold under 8.5% of a sample with some 280,000 distinct CDR3 sequences, around 60% of them seen once. The entry originates in a study of CD8+CD57+ T cells in acquired aplastic anemia. At the level of the study: Sorted CD4+ and CD8+ cells gave a mean 3.2 ug DNA, range 0.2 to 27.4 ug.

Input material: sorted CD4+, CD8+, or CD8+CD57+ T cells (not recorded which) from PBMCs. This sequence was found in a human donor with severe aplastic anemia or a healthy control (not recorded which).

The DNA of the CDR3 is TGTGCCATCAGTCCCGGACAGGTTAATTCACCCCTCCACTTT. Residues: CAISPGQVNSPLHF. The chain couples TRBV6-5 to TRBJ1-6; TRBD1 agrees at 7 bases. The CDR3 extends over 14 amino acids. Germline V gives CDR1 MNHEY, CDR2 SVGAGI.